This T cell receptor (beta chain) is drawn from a study of T cells in women clearing cervical HPV infection. Findings of the study overall: Effector/memory and HPV-specific T cells were not isolated, and association timing is unknown. CIN3+ cases had significantly higher TCR repertoire richness than controls, but evenness did not differ.

Prevalent HPV16 infections were excluded; only incident single HPV16 infections included. As to this clone: Its antigen is still unknown. Read data end 3 residues before the CDR3 end; the end is taken from the germline J gene.

Germline V gives CDR1 LGHNT, CDR2 FRNRAP. Trimming removed 2 bases from V and 0 bases from J; junction bases left unmatched: 18. The CDR3 has 22 residues. Generated by immunoSEQ multiplex PCR, the TCRdb table keeps only in-frame clones and is missing some. The repertoire shows about 29,000 clones; the top ten hold 2.5% to 3.5%. This sequence originates from a woman between 18 and 70 years old with a cervical HPV16 infection that either progressed to CIN3+ or cleared (not recorded which). This chain uses TRBV12-5 with TRBJ2-3, with TRBD2 matching over 12 bases. Input material: blood buffy coat. The CDR3 spells CASGLFFGRRTSGEYSTDTQYF. The sequenced CDR3 bases are TGTGCTAGTGGTTTGTTTTTCGGTCGACGGACTAGCGGGGAGTATAGCACAGATACG.